These 17 T cell receptor beta chains were sequenced from one sample in a study of blood T cell repertoires in COVID-19. The protocol was immunoSEQ multiplex PCR, while the TCRdb copy is restricted to in-frame clones and leaves out a portion. The sample shows approximately 70,000 clones, 80% of them seen only once. Specimen: peripheral blood. The receptors were gathered from a man in his 70s who had recovered from COVID-19.

The genes are TRBV6-6 and TRBJ2-7, with TRBD2 identical over 8 bases. With V trimmed by 6 bases and J by 2 bases, 9 bases remained unmatched. Germline V gene lookup returns CDR1 MNHNY and CDR2 SVGAGI (reference sequence). This CDR3 is built from 15 residues. CDR3 in amino acids: CASRQSGGGTYEQYF. DNA of the CDR3: TGTGCCAGCAGACAAAGCGGGGGTGGGACCTACGAGCAGTACTTC.

V is TRBV7-2 and J is TRBJ1-3; the D is unclear. V lost 5 bases, J lost 0 bases, and 8 bases lay in between. The length of the CDR3 is 14 residues. Germline V CDR1 and CDR2: SGHTA, FQGNSA. CDR3 sequence (DNA): TGTGCCAGCAGCCCTCCCGGCTCTGGAAACACCATATATTTT. This gives the protein CASSPPGSGNTIYF.

This chain uses TRBV7-8 with TRBJ1-2, with unresolved D. The germline V and J ends were trimmed by 0 bases and 4 bases, with 12 bases remaining between them. This CDR3 spans 15 amino acids. Per germline, CDR1 SGHVS and CDR2 FQNEAQ. The CDR3 protein is CASSLAGRTPYGYTF. CDR3 bases: TGTGCCAGCAGCTTAGCGGGCCGCACGCCCTATGGCTACACCTTC.

CDR3 amino acids: CASSLKLAGHQETQYF. CDR3 bases: TGTGCCAGCAGCTTGAAACTAGCGGGACACCAAGAGACCCAGTACTTC. V gene TRBV13 combines with J gene TRBJ2-5; 10 nucleotides match TRBD2. V lost 3 bases and J lost 0; bases outside the gene matches: 4. Germline lookup yields CDR1 PRHDT and CDR2 FYEKMQ (reference sequence). The CDR3 has 16 residues.

The chain combines TRBV6-5 with TRBJ2-7; 10 bases are a match to TRBD2. The CDR3 totals 14 residues. Germline loops: CDR1 MNHEY, CDR2 SVGAGI. After removal of 5 bases from V and 4 bases from J, the junction contained 5 bases not matched to a gene. DNA for the CDR3: TGTGCCAGCAGTCCGCAAGCGGGAGGGTACGAGCAGTACTTC. Its translation: CASSPQAGGYEQYF.

The V gene is TRBV6-1, the J gene TRBJ1-2; unclear D gene. CDR3 length: 14 residues. Per germline, CDR1 MNHNS and CDR2 SASEGT. V was clipped by 1 base and J by 0 bases, with 6 bases between them. CDR3 sequence: CASSEGIANYGYTF. The CDR3 bases are TGTGCCAGCAGTGAAGGTATAGCTAACTATGGCTACACCTTC.

This clone is termed medium-sized. The V call is TRBV19, the J call TRBJ2-3, with 11 bases fitting TRBD2. The CDR3 is 16 residues long. CDR1 and CDR2 from the germline V gene are LNHDA and SQIVND (reference sequence). Trimming cost V 4 bases and J 3 bases; bases outside gene matches: 6. CDR3 protein: CASSNIAGGRTDTQYF. CDR3 coding DNA: TGTGCCAGTAGTAACATAGCGGGAGGGCGGACAGATACGCAGTATTTT.

This chain connects TRBV6-2 or TRBV6-3 to TRBJ2-3; 13 nucleotides agree with TRBD2. The CDR3 runs to 16 residues. Trimming removed 2 bases from V and 8 bases from J; junction bases left unmatched: 7. In germline, CDR1 is MNHEY, CDR2 SVGEGT. CDR3 sequence: CASSYPGLAGIGTQYF. In DNA, the CDR3 is TGTGCCAGCAGTTACCCGGGACTAGCGGGGATTGGTACGCAGTATTTT.

This chain links TRBV2 with TRBJ1-2; a weak D match, TRBD1 (6 bases). Per the germline V gene, CDR1 is SNHLY and CDR2 is FYNNEI. CDR3 length equals 12 residues. Trimming removed 8 bases at V and 4 bases at J, with 11 bases between. Written as DNA, the CDR3 is TGTGCCAGCCGGGACATAGGCTATGGCTACACCTTC. Protein: CASRDIGYGYTF.

The genes are TRBV6-4 and TRBJ1-2, with TRBD1 identical over 9 bases. CDR3 length: 15 amino acids. V shed 6 bases, J shed 3 bases, and the junction held 8 bases outside the gene matches. Germline V CDR1 and CDR2: MRHNA, SNTAGT. This CDR3 is CASSAGTGRDYGYTF. CDR3 bases: TGTGCCAGCAGCGCCGGGACAGGGCGTGACTATGGCTACACCTTC.

The CDR3 coding sequence is TGTGCCAGCAGCCAAGTTGGCTTTTCTGGGGCCAACGTCCTGACTTTC. Amino acids: CASSQVGFSGANVLTF. The rearrangement uses TRBV3-1 (or the pseudogene TRBV3-2) and TRBJ2-6; D not resolved. This CDR3 contains 16 residues. Germline assignment: CDR1 LGHDT and CDR2 YNNKEL (reference sequence). V was pared by 1 base and J by 1 base, with 8 bases between.

V is TRBV2 and J is TRBJ2-1; TRBD2 matches 9 bases. The CDR3 is made up of 16 amino acids. Germline V gives CDR1 SNHLY, CDR2 FYNNEI. The V segment lost 6 bases and the J segment 1 base; nucleotides outside the gene matches: 7. This chain's CDR3 is CASRTIAGVSYNEQFF. The CDR3, as DNA: TGTGCCAGCAGAACTATAGCGGGAGTGTCCTACAATGAGCAGTTCTTC.

The rearrangement uses TRBV7-2 and TRBJ2-6; D unclear. Deletions cut 5 bases from V and 0 bases from J, with 8 bases between. Germline lookup yields CDR1 SGHTA and CDR2 FQGNSA. The CDR3 loop spans 15 amino acids. CDR3 protein: CASSPRVSGANVLTF. CDR3 DNA: TGTGCCAGCAGCCCCCGGGTCTCTGGGGCCAACGTCCTGACTTTC.

The gene calls are TRBV7-9 and TRBJ2-5; a weak D match, TRBD1 (5 bases). The CDR3 consists of 17 residues. Germline loops: CDR1 SEHNR, CDR2 FQNEAQ (reference sequence). Trimming left V 3 bases short and J 4 bases short, with 21 bases between. The chain's CDR3 is CASSLGQATSGGETQYF. The CDR3 DNA sequence: TGTGCCAGCAGCTTGGGGCAGGCTACCTCAGGTGGAGAGACCCAGTACTTC.

The V call is TRBV6-6, the J call TRBJ1-3; 8 nucleotides line up with TRBD1. V dropped 4 bases and J dropped 2; count of bases not matched to a gene: 4. The germline gives CDR1 MNHNY, CDR2 SVGAGI (reference sequence). The CDR3 length is 15 residues. The CDR3 nucleotides are TGTGCCAGCAGTTTCCAGGACAGGGCTGGAAACACCATATATTTT. Translating gives CASSFQDRAGNTIYF.

The chain couples TRBV5-1 to TRBJ2-1, with TRBD1 matching 7 bases. V was pared by 2 bases and J by 0 bases, with 5 bases of the junction left unmatched. Germline V CDR1 and CDR2: SGHRS, YFSETQ. The CDR3 consists of 16 residues. In nucleotides, the CDR3 is TGCGCCAGCAGCTTTAGGACAGGAGCCTCCTACAATGAGCAGTTCTTC. Encoded protein: CASSFRTGASYNEQFF. Full variable domain (outside the CDR3, taken from reference TRBV5-1 and TRBJ2-1): KAGVTQTPRYLIKTRGQQVTLSCSPISGHRSVSWYQQTPGQGLQFLFEYFSETQRNKGNFPGRFSGRQFSNSRSEMNVSTLELGDSALYLCASSFRTGASYNEQFFGPGTRLTVL.

This clone was observed a handful of times. The rearrangement links TRBV30 to TRBJ2-7; 7 bases are shared with TRBD1. This CDR3 is built from 11 residues. The junction had 3 bases not matched to a gene; V was cut back by 4 bases and J by 6 bases. The germline V gene encodes CDR1 GTSNPN and CDR2 SVGIG (reference sequence). For the CDR3, the DNA is TGTGCCTGGAACAGGGGTGCCGAGCAGTACTTC. This gives the protein CAWNRGAEQYF.